This T cell receptor beta chain was observed in a study of beta chain features in type 1 diabetes. Researchers reported sorting CD4+ naive, central memory, regulatory and stem cell-like memory cells via CD45RO/CCR7/CD25/CD127/CD95/CD27. Expressed TCRB transcripts were sequenced, since all the RNA that had been isolated was reverse transcribed. For naive, central memory and regulatory T cell samples, reads averaged approximately 3.9 million. Libraries were prepared by immunoSEQ multiplex PCR; TCRdb keeps only in-frame clonotypes and omits some of them. The sample lists around 340,000 clones, less than 9.5% occurring once. Germline V gene sequence: CDR1 MNHEY, CDR2 SMNVEV (reference sequence). V lost 5 bases and J 6 bases, leaving 13 bases between the germline ends. The CDR3 consists of 13 residues.

The sequence was collected from a woman between 18 and 29 years old in good health. The source material was central memory CD4+ T cells from blood. The rearrangement links TRBV27 to TRBJ1-2; D unclear. CDR3 sequence (DNA): TGTGCCAGCAGTCTGACGAGGAGTCATGGCTACACCTTC. This translates into CASSLTRSHGYTF.